The sequence of this T cell receptor (beta chain) was determined in a study of T cell repertoires in cytomegalovirus infection. Turning to the study itself: Both a matching HLA type and CMV infection were indicated by public TCR beta signatures. Study-level points and caveats: CMV-specific HLA-C-restricted TCR beta clonotypes dominated the ex vivo response.

TCRdb called the reads again in MiXCR, with one record for every CDR3 protein. The sample includes about 680,000 distinct CDR3 sequences, 20% to 25% of them seen just once. This clonotype has just a few counts. Its antigen is still unknown. The germline CDR1 and CDR2 sequences are MGHRA and YSYEKL. This CDR3 contains 19 residues. Losses at the gene ends were 1 base for V and 2 bases for J; bases not matched to a gene: 11. This TCR came from a human donor in good health (CMV status not recorded). Some clones in this sample may be carry-over from other donors' samples. The sample consisted of CD8+ T cells from PBMCs. The chain links TRBV4-1 to TRBJ2-1; TRBD2 matches 10 bases. The CDR3 is CASSQGASGGALTYNEQFF. The CDR3 DNA reads as TGCGCCAGCAGCCAAGGGGCCAGCGGGGGGGCCCTGACCTACAATGAGCAGTTCTTC.